The text below deals with one T cell receptor (beta chain). The antigen this receptor binds is unknown. No per-base quality is available; no much larger clone lies one base away. These data originate in a study of blood T cell repertoires in COVID-19 (dated by TCRdb to 2020 to 2021). The study in broad terms: Samples from collaborators originated in the United States, Italy and Spain and spanned both the acute and convalescent phases of COVID-19. The sample metadata nearly always contained a de-identified subject ID, COVID-19 status, age in years and sex. Where available, HLA class I and class II types were taken from metadata supplied by the sample provider and were not determined by assay-based typing. Deeply sampled blood TCRbeta repertoires from subjects exposed to, actively infected with, or recovered from COVID-19 were included in the dataset. The samples were drawn from the first 160 participants of the ongoing ImmuneRACE study and from under 1,500 subjects provided by 6 global collaborators. A freely available public database, intended as a resource for researchers studying the immune response to SARS-CoV-2, is where the repertoires were released. The material from the prospective study consisted of cDNA or gDNA derived from T cells, B-cell-depleted T cells, or PBMCs. Beyond this particular receptor, the publication reports: The quantity of clinical and demographic metadata differed by source and by participant and was supplied without curation.

Samples from volunteer blood donors who had recovered from COVID-19 were contributed by a second Seattle source. Each collaborating institution followed its own protocols to collect whole blood in K2EDTA tubes. For TCRbeta analysis, collaborator samples were shipped as frozen whole blood, as isolated PBMCs, or as DNA extracted from either sample type. The immunoSEQ Assay, a bias-controlled multiplex PCR, was used to amplify TCRbeta CDR3 regions from genomic DNA. As for the authors' bioinformatics: Within the assay, amplification of reference gene primers was used to estimate how many nucleated cells each sample contained. To quantify the absolute abundance of each unique TCRbeta CDR3 rearrangement, sequence reads were collapsed and filtered. For each sample, productive Simpson clonality was calculated as the square root of Simpson's diversity index over productive rearrangements. The table was pulled from immuneACCESS by TCRdb, which kept in-frame rearrangements only. Such tables lose some clones; where checked, under half of the loss comes from unresolved V genes, and the rest has no known cause. That table supplies the V and J calls and clone size; D and trimming were determined from the DNA. This sample has roughly 130,000 clones in its table, and approximately 84% of those were observed once. The top ten constitute around 12% of the sample.

This receptor was taken from a woman in her 30s who had recovered from COVID-19. The specimen sequenced was peripheral blood.

CDR3 sequence: CASSQDPSGSSYNEQFF. Here is the DNA: TGTGCCAGCAGCCAAGACCCTAGCGGGAGCTCCTACAATGAGCAGTTCTTC. The chain couples TRBV14 to TRBJ2-1, with 10 bases aligning to TRBD2. The CDR3 numbers 17 residues from cysteine through phenylalanine. Only the CDR3 DNA stays, 51 bases, in frame from base 1. The germline V gene encodes CDR1 SGHDN and CDR2 FVKESK. For this chain, trimming is 0 bases at the V end and 0 bases at the J end, and the number of junction bases without a gene match is 2.